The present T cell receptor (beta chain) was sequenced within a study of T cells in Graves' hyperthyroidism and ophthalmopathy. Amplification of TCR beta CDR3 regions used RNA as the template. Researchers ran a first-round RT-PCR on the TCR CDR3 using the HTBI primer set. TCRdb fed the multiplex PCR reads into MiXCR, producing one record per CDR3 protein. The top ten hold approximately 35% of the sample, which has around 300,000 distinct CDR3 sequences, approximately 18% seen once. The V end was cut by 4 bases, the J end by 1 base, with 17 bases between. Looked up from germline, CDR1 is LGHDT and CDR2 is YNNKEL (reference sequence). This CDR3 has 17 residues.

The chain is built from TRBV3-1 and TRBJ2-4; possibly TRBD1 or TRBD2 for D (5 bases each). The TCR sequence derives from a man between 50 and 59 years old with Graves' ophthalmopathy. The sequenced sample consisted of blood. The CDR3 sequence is CASSPPGSGGAKNIQYF. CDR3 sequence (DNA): TGTGCCAGCAGCCCCCCAGGGAGCGGTGGGGCCAAAAACATTCAGTACTTC.